A selection of T cell receptor beta chains follows, all from one sample in a study of tumor and adjacent non-tumor tissue in lung cancer. TCRdb recomputed calls from the multiplex PCR reads with MiXCR, one row per CDR3 protein. The sample holds fewer than 90,000 distinct CDR3 sequences, more than 65% seen once. The sequencing sample was made of distant non-tumor lung tissue. All receptors derive from a woman aged 45-59 years with non-small cell lung cancer. Each CDR3 is given with its conserved first and last residue. A D gene is named only where the DNA matches it firmly. Where a row states a size, it is once, few, many or the class of an expanded clone; other rows omit it.

v_call: TRBV9; clone_size: few; j_call: TRBJ2-7; d_call: .; cdr3_nt: TGTGCCAGCAGCGTAGGGGTAGCGGACTACGAGCAGTACTTC; cdr3_aa: CASSVGVADYEQYF
v_call: TRBV12-3/TRBV12-4; clone_size: few; j_call: TRBJ1-5; d_call: TRBD1; cdr3_nt: TGTGCCAGTAGTTTAGGCAGGGGGTTTAATCAGCCCCAGCATTTT; cdr3_aa: CASSLGRGFNQPQHF
v_call: TRBV29-1; clone_size: .; j_call: TRBJ1-1; d_call: .; cdr3_nt: TGCAGTGTTGGAAGCACTGAAGCTTTCTTT; cdr3_aa: CSVGSTEAFF
v_call: TRBV29-1; clone_size: medium-sized; j_call: TRBJ2-1; d_call: .; cdr3_nt: TGCAGCGTTGAAGCCCCCCTAGAGGGCAATGAGCAGTTCTTC; cdr3_aa: CSVEAPLEGNEQFF
v_call: TRBV5-1; clone_size: .; j_call: TRBJ2-2; d_call: .; cdr3_nt: TGCGCCAGGAGTCGAGGACAGCTGGGCACCGGGGAGCTATTTTTT; cdr3_aa: CARSRGQLGTGELFF
v_call: TRBV12-3/TRBV12-4; clone_size: .; j_call: TRBJ1-1; d_call: TRBD1; cdr3_nt: TGTGCAAGGAGTTTGGGGACAGGGGAAGCTTTCTTT; cdr3_aa: CARSLGTGEAFF
v_call: TRBV6-2/TRBV6-3; clone_size: few; j_call: TRBJ2-2; d_call: .; cdr3_nt: TGTGCCAGCAATCCAGACACCGTGGAGCTGTTTTTT; cdr3_aa: CASNPDTVELFF
v_call: TRBV11-2; clone_size: .; j_call: TRBJ2-5; d_call: .; cdr3_nt: TGTGCCAGCAGCTTACACCGCGCAGGGGAAGAGATTCAGTACTTC; cdr3_aa: CASSLHRAGEEIQYF
v_call: TRBV10-3; clone_size: .; j_call: TRBJ1-1; d_call: .; cdr3_nt: TGTTCCATCAGTGGGGGAAGGGATGGGGATACTGAAGCTTTCTTT; cdr3_aa: CSISGGRDGDTEAFF
v_call: TRBV6-1; clone_size: many; j_call: TRBJ2-2; d_call: TRBD1; cdr3_nt: TGTGCCAGCAGCAAACAGGGGACCGGGGAGCTGTTTTTT; cdr3_aa: CASSKQGTGELFF
v_call: TRBV11-2; clone_size: .; j_call: TRBJ2-3; d_call: .; cdr3_nt: TGTGCCAGCAGCTTAGGGGCCCTAACTAGTACAGAAACGCAGTATTTT; cdr3_aa: CASSLGALTSTETQYF
v_call: TRBV11-2; clone_size: .; j_call: TRBJ2-1; d_call: .; cdr3_nt: TGTGCCAGTAACTTTGGCAGTGCCCACAATGAGCAGTTCTTC; cdr3_aa: CASNFGSAHNEQFF
v_call: TRBV4-2; clone_size: .; j_call: TRBJ2-7; d_call: .; cdr3_nt: TGTGCCAGCAGCCAATACCGTACAGGGATCCATGAGCAGTACTTC; cdr3_aa: CASSQYRTGIHEQYF
v_call: TRBV6-1; clone_size: .; j_call: TRBJ2-3; d_call: .; cdr3_nt: TGTGCCAGCAGTGAAGGAGTAACACTCCCCACATATACACAGTATTTT; cdr3_aa: CASSEGVTLPTYTQYF
v_call: TRBV6-5; clone_size: .; j_call: TRBJ2-1; d_call: .; cdr3_nt: TGTACCAGCAGTCTTTCAGGAGGCTACTTCAATGAGCAGTTCTTC; cdr3_aa: CTSSLSGGYFNEQFF
v_call: TRBV6-4; clone_size: .; j_call: TRBJ2-3; d_call: TRBD2; cdr3_nt: TGTGCTAGCAGTGACTCTAGCGGGAACACAGATAAGCAGTATTTT; cdr3_aa: CASSDSSGNTDKQYF
v_call: TRBV6-2/TRBV6-3; clone_size: .; j_call: TRBJ2-1; d_call: .; cdr3_nt: TGTGTCAGCAGTTTAACCCCTTATAATGAGCAGTTCTTC; cdr3_aa: CVSSLTPYNEQFF
v_call: TRBV29-1; clone_size: .; j_call: TRBJ2-2; d_call: .; cdr3_nt: TGCAGCGTGCAAGAACAGAGTGTCACCGGGGAGCTGTTTTTT; cdr3_aa: CSVQEQSVTGELFF
v_call: TRBV4-1; clone_size: .; j_call: TRBJ2-1; d_call: TRBD2; cdr3_nt: TGCGCCAGCAGCCAAGATTTGGCTAGCGGGGGCACCTACAGTGAACAGTTCTTC; cdr3_aa: CASSQDLASGGTYSEQFF
v_call: TRBV12-3/TRBV12-4; clone_size: .; j_call: TRBJ2-7; d_call: .; cdr3_nt: TGTGCCAGCAGGCTACATGGATTCGTGCAGTACTTC; cdr3_aa: CASRLHGFVQYF
v_call: TRBV11-2; clone_size: .; j_call: TRBJ2-1; d_call: .; cdr3_nt: TGTGCCAACAGCCAGATGCGAGGGCCAGGGCAGTTCTTC; cdr3_aa: CANSQMRGPGQFF
v_call: TRBV10-2; clone_size: few; j_call: TRBJ1-5; d_call: .; cdr3_nt: TGCGCCAGCAGTGGGGCTGGTGTGCAGCAACCCCAACATTTT; cdr3_aa: CASSGAGVQQPQHF
v_call: TRBV6-5; clone_size: .; j_call: TRBJ2-1; d_call: TRBD1; cdr3_nt: TGTGCCAGCGGTCTACGGGACAGCCCTACCCACAATGAGCAGTTCTTC; cdr3_aa: CASGLRDSPTHNEQFF
v_call: TRBV6-1; clone_size: many; j_call: TRBJ2-1; d_call: .; cdr3_nt: TGTGCCAGCACACGACTAGTATGGAATGAGCAGTTCTTC; cdr3_aa: CASTRLVWNEQFF
v_call: TRBV6-5; clone_size: .; j_call: TRBJ1-1; d_call: .; cdr3_nt: TGTACCAGCAGTTACTCGCGGGGCGCCCGTGAAGCTTTCTTT; cdr3_aa: CTSSYSRGAREAFF
v_call: TRBV6-2/TRBV6-3; clone_size: many; j_call: TRBJ1-3; d_call: .; cdr3_nt: TGTGCCATATCGGACAACTCTGGAAACACCATATATTTT; cdr3_aa: CAISDNSGNTIYF
v_call: TRBV2; clone_size: .; j_call: TRBJ2-1; d_call: .; cdr3_nt: TGTATCAGCAGTGGGGACGGGAGCTCCTACAATGAGCAGTTCTTC; cdr3_aa: CISSGDGSSYNEQFF
v_call: TRBV28; clone_size: .; j_call: TRBJ2-7; d_call: .; cdr3_nt: TGTGCCAGCAGTTTCCCCGGACAGAGTTACGAGCAGTACTTC; cdr3_aa: CASSFPGQSYEQYF
v_call: TRBV5-5; clone_size: .; j_call: TRBJ2-7; d_call: .; cdr3_nt: TGTGCCAGCAGGTTCTCCATTTTCGACGGAGCCTATGAGCAGTACTTT; cdr3_aa: CASRFSIFDGAYEQYF
v_call: TRBV6-5; clone_size: .; j_call: TRBJ1-1; d_call: .; cdr3_nt: TGTGCTGGCAGTCAACCCCAGGGATGGGGCGCTGAAGCTTTCTTT; cdr3_aa: CAGSQPQGWGAEAFF
v_call: TRBV11-2; clone_size: .; j_call: TRBJ2-7; d_call: .; cdr3_nt: TGTGCCAACAGCTTGTGTTCAGGGTGGGAGGTGGATTTC; cdr3_aa: CANSLCSGWEVDF
v_call: TRBV5-1; clone_size: .; j_call: TRBJ2-7; d_call: .; cdr3_nt: TGCGCCAGCAGCTTGAGCCTACAGGTGAAAGAGCAGTACTTC; cdr3_aa: CASSLSLQVKEQYF
v_call: TRBV6-5; clone_size: .; j_call: TRBJ2-4; d_call: .; cdr3_nt: TGTGCCAACAACCAGAGGGGGGCTCGGGACATTCAGTACTTC; cdr3_aa: CANNQRGARDIQYF
v_call: TRBV6-2/TRBV6-3; clone_size: .; j_call: TRBJ1-2; d_call: .; cdr3_nt: TGTGCCAGTTGCTTGTCCCCCCGGCACTATGGCTACACCTTC; cdr3_aa: CASCLSPRHYGYTF
v_call: TRBV10-2; clone_size: .; j_call: TRBJ2-1; d_call: .; cdr3_nt: TGCGCCAGCAGTGATACCGGGATTAGCAGGACCGATGAGCAGTTCTTC; cdr3_aa: CASSDTGISRTDEQFF
v_call: TRBV29-1; clone_size: .; j_call: TRBJ1-1; d_call: TRBD1; cdr3_nt: TGCAGCGTCGGCGTGCAGACAGGGGACACTGAAGCTCTCTTT; cdr3_aa: CSVGVQTGDTEALF
v_call: TRBV11-2; clone_size: .; j_call: TRBJ1-5; d_call: .; cdr3_nt: TGTACCAGTAGCTTAGAGGACAGAGGTTCCCAGCCCCAGCATTTT; cdr3_aa: CTSSLEDRGSQPQHF
v_call: TRBV6-6; clone_size: .; j_call: TRBJ2-3; d_call: .; cdr3_nt: TGTGCCAACAGTGTCCAGGGACACACAGATACACAGTATTTT; cdr3_aa: CANSVQGHTDTQYF
v_call: TRBV5-6; clone_size: .; j_call: TRBJ2-2; d_call: .; cdr3_nt: TGTACTAGCAGCACTAGCACGTCGGTCACCGGGGAGCTGTTTTTT; cdr3_aa: CTSSTSTSVTGELFF
v_call: TRBV6-6; clone_size: .; j_call: TRBJ2-5; d_call: .; cdr3_nt: TGTGCCAGCAGATACACACGGGGTCGAGAGACACAGTACTTC; cdr3_aa: CASRYTRGRETQYF
v_call: TRBV4-2; clone_size: .; j_call: TRBJ1-5; d_call: .; cdr3_nt: TGTGCTAGCGGCCAAGACCTCACTATCAATCAGCCCCAGCATTTT; cdr3_aa: CASGQDLTINQPQHF
v_call: TRBV20-1; clone_size: many; j_call: TRBJ2-7; d_call: .; cdr3_nt: TGCAGTGCTAGAGATTTCTTGGCAGGGCAGTCCTACGAGCAGTACTTC; cdr3_aa: CSARDFLAGQSYEQYF
v_call: TRBV6-5; clone_size: .; j_call: TRBJ1-3; d_call: .; cdr3_nt: TGTGCCAGCAGTTACCGTTACACCGTTGGATACACCATATATTTT; cdr3_aa: CASSYRYTVGYTIYF
v_call: TRBV11-2; clone_size: .; j_call: TRBJ2-5; d_call: .; cdr3_nt: TGTGCCAACAGCTTACATTCGGAGCGGATTATCGGAGAGACCCAGTACTTC; cdr3_aa: CANSLHSERIIGETQYF
v_call: TRBV11-2; clone_size: .; j_call: TRBJ2-3; d_call: .; cdr3_nt: TGTGCGAGCAGGTTATCGGGAGATACACAGTATTTT; cdr3_aa: CASRLSGDTQYF
v_call: TRBV6-2/TRBV6-3; clone_size: .; j_call: TRBJ2-3; d_call: .; cdr3_nt: TGTGCTAGCAGTCTAGCGCTCCCCGGCACAGATAGGCAGTATTTT; cdr3_aa: CASSLALPGTDRQYF
v_call: TRBV5-5; clone_size: .; j_call: TRBJ1-5; d_call: .; cdr3_nt: TGTGCCAGCAACGTTAACCCGGCCTGGAATCAGCCCCTGCATTTT; cdr3_aa: CASNVNPAWNQPLHF
v_call: TRBV7-9; clone_size: .; j_call: TRBJ2-7; d_call: .; cdr3_nt: TGTGCCAGCAGCGCCAGGGGTTACGAGCAGTACTTC; cdr3_aa: CASSARGYEQYF
v_call: TRBV6-5; clone_size: .; j_call: TRBJ2-1; d_call: .; cdr3_nt: TGTGCCAGCAGTTTCGAACTTCTTGCAGACCACAATGAGCAGTTCTTC; cdr3_aa: CASSFELLADHNEQFF
v_call: TRBV29-1; clone_size: .; j_call: TRBJ1-1; d_call: .; cdr3_nt: TGCAGCGTTAGGGGTCATAGGGGTAGGACTGAAGCTTTCTTT; cdr3_aa: CSVRGHRGRTEAFF
v_call: TRBV29-1; clone_size: .; j_call: TRBJ2-1; d_call: TRBD2; cdr3_nt: TGCATCGTTGAAGATCCCCAGCGGGAGGATCACAATGAGCAGTTCTTC; cdr3_aa: CIVEDPQREDHNEQFF
v_call: TRBV5-1; clone_size: .; j_call: TRBJ2-7; d_call: TRBD2; cdr3_nt: TGCGCCAGCTGGACTAGCGGGATCTCTACCTATGAGCAGTACTTC; cdr3_aa: CASWTSGISTYEQYF
v_call: TRBV29-1; clone_size: .; j_call: TRBJ2-1; d_call: TRBD2; cdr3_nt: TGCAGCGCTATAGATCTAGCGGGGTGGAGCTCCTACAATGAGCAGTTCTTC; cdr3_aa: CSAIDLAGWSSYNEQFF
v_call: TRBV4-1; clone_size: .; j_call: TRBJ2-1; d_call: .; cdr3_nt: TGCACCAGCAACCAAGTAGTGGCGAGCTCCTACAATGAGCAGTTCTTC; cdr3_aa: CTSNQVVASSYNEQFF
v_call: TRBV29-1; clone_size: .; j_call: TRBJ2-7; d_call: .; cdr3_nt: TGCAGCATCCTGGAGGCCTACGAGCAGTACTTC; cdr3_aa: CSILEAYEQYF
v_call: TRBV6-6; clone_size: .; j_call: TRBJ1-6; d_call: .; cdr3_nt: TGTGCCAGCATCATCGCCGGGTCCCTTTATTCACCCCTCCACTTT; cdr3_aa: CASIIAGSLYSPLHF
v_call: TRBV20-1; clone_size: .; j_call: TRBJ2-1; d_call: .; cdr3_nt: TGCAGTGCTAGACCCACCCCTAGCGCGACCCCCTACATTGAGCAGCTCTTC; cdr3_aa: CSARPTPSATPYIEQLF
v_call: TRBV6-6; clone_size: .; j_call: TRBJ2-7; d_call: TRBD1; cdr3_nt: TGTGCCGCCCAATGGACAGGGGTCTACGAGGAGTACTTC; cdr3_aa: CAAQWTGVYEEYF
v_call: TRBV29-1; clone_size: .; j_call: TRBJ2-5; d_call: TRBD1; cdr3_nt: TGCAGCGTTGTAAGGGACAGTTCCCAAGAGACCCAGTATTTC; cdr3_aa: CSVVRDSSQETQYF